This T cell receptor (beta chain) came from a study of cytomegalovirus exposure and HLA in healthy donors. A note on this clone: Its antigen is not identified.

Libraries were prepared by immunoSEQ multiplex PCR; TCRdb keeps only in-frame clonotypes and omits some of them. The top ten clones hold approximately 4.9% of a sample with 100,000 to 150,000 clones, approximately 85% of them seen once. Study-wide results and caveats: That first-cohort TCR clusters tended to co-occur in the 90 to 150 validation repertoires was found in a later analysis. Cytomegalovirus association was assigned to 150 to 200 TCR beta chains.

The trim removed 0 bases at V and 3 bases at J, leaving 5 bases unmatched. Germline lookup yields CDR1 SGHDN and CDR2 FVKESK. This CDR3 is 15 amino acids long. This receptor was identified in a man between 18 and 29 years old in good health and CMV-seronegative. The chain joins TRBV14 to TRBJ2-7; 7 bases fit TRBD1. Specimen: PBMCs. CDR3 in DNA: TGTGCCAGCAGCCAAGAGGGGACAGCGATCTACGAGCAGTACTTC. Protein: CASSQEGTAIYEQYF.